What follows are 10 T cell receptor beta chains derived from one specimen sequenced in a study of blood T cell repertoires in COVID-19. TCRdb's copy holds only in-frame clones and misses some; the assay was immunoSEQ multiplex PCR. The table records 200,000 to 250,000 clones, 70% to 90% of them present only once. The sequenced sample was PBMCs or T cells enriched from blood (not recorded which). The receptors were sampled from a woman between 40 and 50 years old with acute COVID-19.

V gene TRBV5-4 combines with J gene TRBJ2-7; 7 nucleotides match TRBD2. The CDR3 is 15 amino acids. With 5 bases clipped from V and 0 bases from J, the junction kept 8 bases outside the gene matches. Germline values: CDR1 SGHNT, CDR2 YYREEE (reference sequence). DNA of the CDR3: TGTGCCAGCAGAAACGGGCGGGAGAGCTCCTACGAGCAGTACTTC. Encoded protein: CASRNGRESSYEQYF.

This chain connects TRBV15 to TRBJ1-6; 8 bases fit TRBD1. Germline V CDR1 and CDR2: LNHNV, YYDKDF (reference sequence). The CDR3 is 15 residues long. J gave up 4 bases and V 4 bases, and 3 bases lay outside the gene matches. The CDR3 nucleotides are TGTGCCACCAGCATACGGACAGGGTATAATTCACCCCTCCACTTT. Residues: CATSIRTGYNSPLHF.

The chain carries TRBV20-1 and TRBJ1-1; no firm D call. Trimming cost V 6 bases and J 7 bases, with 12 bases left between them. Germline CDR1 reads DFQATT; CDR2 reads SNEGSKA (reference sequence). This CDR3 is built from 11 residues. CDR3 nucleotides: TGCAGTGCCCCCAGTATTTTTGAAGCTTTCTTT. Its protein product is CSAPSIFEAFF.

In nucleotides, the CDR3 is TGCGCCAGCAGCAACTACCGCGGACAGGTCCCTTTCTATGGCTACACCTTC. Protein sequence: CASSNYRGQVPFYGYTF. The rearrangement joins TRBV5-1 to TRBJ1-2, with 7 bases matching TRBD1. J gave up 4 bases and V 4 bases, and 16 bases lay outside the gene matches. The CDR3 extends over 17 amino acids. Per germline, CDR1 SGHRS and CDR2 YFSETQ.

The chain links TRBV7-9 to TRBJ1-2, with 10 bases fitting TRBD1. CDR1 and CDR2 from the germline V gene are SEHNR and FQNEAQ (reference sequence). This CDR3 is 18 amino acids long. Trimming removed 2 bases from V and 1 base from J; junction bases left unmatched: 10. CDR3 residues: CASSLKGTGAAGNYGYTF. CDR3 coding DNA: TGTGCCAGCAGCTTAAAGGGGACAGGGGCGGCCGGTAACTATGGCTACACCTTC.

J is TRBJ2-1 and V is TRBV9; D is possibly TRBD2 (5 bases). Germline V gene sequence: CDR1 SGDLS, CDR2 YYNGEE. This CDR3 region has 17 residues. Trimming took 0 bases from V and 0 from J, leaving 13 bases between them. The CDR3 region has the DNA TGTGCCAGCAGCGTAGGGGTCAGCGGATCCTCCTACAATGAGCAGTTCTTC. Its translation is CASSVGVSGSSYNEQFF.

The genes are TRBV28 and TRBJ1-6; TRBD1 agrees at 10 bases. Germline V lookup: CDR1 MDHEN, CDR2 SYDVKM. The CDR3 extends over 14 amino acids. The J segment lost 10 bases and the V segment lost 5 bases, leaving 5 bases of the junction unmatched. The CDR3 reads CASSLRDRGSPLHF. The DNA of the CDR3 is TGTGCCAGCAGTCTCCGGGACAGGGGCTCACCCCTCCACTTT.

A few counts support this clone. V is TRBV5-1 and J is TRBJ2-1; 10 bases are shared with TRBD2. Germline V CDR1 and CDR2: SGHRS, YFSETQ. CDR3 length: 16 residues. Unmatched junction bases numbered 13, after V lost 4 bases and J lost 9 bases. The CDR3 region is CASSQVGLAGVVEQFF. The CDR3 DNA reads TGCGCCAGCAGCCAGGTTGGGCTAGCGGGAGTGGTTGAGCAGTTCTTC.

The chain recombines TRBV10-2 with TRBJ2-1; TRBD1 matches at 8 bases. The V gene's germline CDR1 is WSHSY and CDR2 SAAADI. Losses at the gene ends were 4 bases for V and 7 bases for J; bases not matched to a gene: 6. CDR3 size: 14 residues. The CDR3 DNA reads TGCGCCAGCAGTGTCACAGGGGGGCAGAATGAGCAGTTCTTC. It specifies CASSVTGGQNEQFF.

V usage is TRBV10-1 and J usage is TRBJ2-1; weak D call: TRBD2 (5 bases). Germline lookup yields CDR1 WNHNN and CDR2 SYGVQD (reference sequence). The V gene lost 2 bases and the J gene lost 4 bases, with 12 bases spanning the gap. This CDR3 has 15 amino acids. CDR3 in DNA: TGCGCCAGCAGTGAGGCTCGGGGTGGGTACAATGAGCAGTTCTTC. It translates to CASSEARGGYNEQFF.